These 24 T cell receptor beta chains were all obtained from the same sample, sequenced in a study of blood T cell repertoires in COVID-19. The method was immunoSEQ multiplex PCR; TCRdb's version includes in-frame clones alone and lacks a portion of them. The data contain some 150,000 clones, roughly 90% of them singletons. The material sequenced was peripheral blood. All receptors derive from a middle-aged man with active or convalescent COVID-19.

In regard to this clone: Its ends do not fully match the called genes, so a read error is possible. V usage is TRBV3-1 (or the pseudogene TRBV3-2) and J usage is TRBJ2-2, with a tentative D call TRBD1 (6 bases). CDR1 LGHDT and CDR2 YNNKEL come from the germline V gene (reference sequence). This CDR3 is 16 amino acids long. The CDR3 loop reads CASSRQDDRITAELFF. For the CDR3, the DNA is TGTGCCAGCAGCCGACAGGATGACAGAATAACCGCGGAGCTGTTTTTT.

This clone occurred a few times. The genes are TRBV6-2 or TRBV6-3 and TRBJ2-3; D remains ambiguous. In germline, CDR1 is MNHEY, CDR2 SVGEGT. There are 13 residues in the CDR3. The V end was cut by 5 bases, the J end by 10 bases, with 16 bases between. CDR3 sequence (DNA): TGTGCCAGCAGTCAAAGCGACTTCGCCGCGCAGTATTTT. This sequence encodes CASSQSDFAAQYF.

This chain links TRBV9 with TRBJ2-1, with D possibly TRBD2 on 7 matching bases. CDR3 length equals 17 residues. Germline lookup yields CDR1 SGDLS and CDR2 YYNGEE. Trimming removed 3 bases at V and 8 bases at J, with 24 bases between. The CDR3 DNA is TGTGCCAGCAGCGCCATGGGGGGGCGGAACAGGTTCCATGAGCAGTTCTTC. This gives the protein CASSAMGGRNRFHEQFF.

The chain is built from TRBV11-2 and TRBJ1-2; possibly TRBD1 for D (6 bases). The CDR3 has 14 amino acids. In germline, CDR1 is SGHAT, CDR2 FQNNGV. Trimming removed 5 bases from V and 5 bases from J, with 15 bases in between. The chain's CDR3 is CASSVRQDSYGYTF. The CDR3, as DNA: TGTGCCAGCAGCGTCCGACAGGACTCTTATGGCTACACCTTC. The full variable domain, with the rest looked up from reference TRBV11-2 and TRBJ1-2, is EAGVAQSPRYKIIEKRQSVAFWCNPISGHATLYWYQQILGQGPKLLIQFQNNGVVDDSQLPKDRFSAERLKGVDSTLKIQPAKLEDSAVYLCASSVRQDSYGYTFGSGTRLTVV.

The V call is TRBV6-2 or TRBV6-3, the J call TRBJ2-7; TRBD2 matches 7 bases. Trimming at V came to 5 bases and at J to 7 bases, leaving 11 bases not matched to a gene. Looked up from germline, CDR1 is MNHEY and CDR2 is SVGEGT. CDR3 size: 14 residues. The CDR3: CASSPLAAKSEQYF. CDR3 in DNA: TGTGCCAGCAGTCCCCTAGCGGCCAAGTCAGAGCAGTACTTC.

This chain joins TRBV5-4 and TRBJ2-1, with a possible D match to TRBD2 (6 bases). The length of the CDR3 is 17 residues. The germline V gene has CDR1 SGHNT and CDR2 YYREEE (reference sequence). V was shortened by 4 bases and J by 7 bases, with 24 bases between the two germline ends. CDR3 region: CASSRGGGATAGNEQFF. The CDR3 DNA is TGTGCCAGCAGCCGGGGCGGCGGGGCCACGGCGGGGAATGAGCAGTTCTTC.

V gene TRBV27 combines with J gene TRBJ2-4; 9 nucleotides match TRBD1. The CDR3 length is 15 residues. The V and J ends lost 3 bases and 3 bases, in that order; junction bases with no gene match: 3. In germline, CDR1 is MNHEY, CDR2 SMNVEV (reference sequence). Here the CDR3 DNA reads TGTGCCAGCAGTTTTTGGACAGGGGTCAAAAACATTCAGTACTTC. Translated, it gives CASSFWTGVKNIQYF.

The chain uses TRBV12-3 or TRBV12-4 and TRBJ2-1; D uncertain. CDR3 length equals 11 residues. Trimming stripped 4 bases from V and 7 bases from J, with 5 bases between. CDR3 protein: CASSSLNEQFF. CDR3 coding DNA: TGTGCCAGCAGTTCCTTGAATGAGCAGTTCTTC.

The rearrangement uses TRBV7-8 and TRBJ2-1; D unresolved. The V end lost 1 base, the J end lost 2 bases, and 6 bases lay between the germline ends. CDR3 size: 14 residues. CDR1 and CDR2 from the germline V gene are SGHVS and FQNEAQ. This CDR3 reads CASSLDSPYNEQFF. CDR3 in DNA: TGTGCCAGCAGCTTAGACTCCCCCTACAATGAGCAGTTCTTC.

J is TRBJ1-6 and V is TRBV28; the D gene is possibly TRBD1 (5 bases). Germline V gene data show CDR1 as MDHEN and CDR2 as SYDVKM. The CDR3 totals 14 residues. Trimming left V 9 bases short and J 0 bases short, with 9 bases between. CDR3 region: CASRQSSYNSPLHF. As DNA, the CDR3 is TGTGCCAGTCGACAGAGCTCCTATAATTCACCCCTCCACTTT.

CDR3 amino acids: CASSAFPQGEYEQYF. The CDR3 DNA reads TGTGCCAGCAGTGCCTTCCCACAGGGGGAGTACGAGCAGTACTTC. The gene calls are TRBV25-1 and TRBJ2-7, with 8 bases identical to TRBD1. The J segment lost 4 bases and the V segment lost 4 bases, leaving 9 bases of the junction unmatched. Germline V gene data show CDR1 as MGHDK and CDR2 as SYGVNS. This CDR3 has 15 residues.

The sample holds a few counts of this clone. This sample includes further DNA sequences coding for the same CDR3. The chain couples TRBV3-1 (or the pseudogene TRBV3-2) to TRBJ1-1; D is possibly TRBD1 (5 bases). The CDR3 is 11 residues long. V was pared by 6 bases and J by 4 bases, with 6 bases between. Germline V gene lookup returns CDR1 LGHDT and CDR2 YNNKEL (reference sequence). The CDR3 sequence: CASRGGTEAFF. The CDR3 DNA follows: TGTGCCAGCAGGGGGGGCACTGAAGCTTTCTTT.

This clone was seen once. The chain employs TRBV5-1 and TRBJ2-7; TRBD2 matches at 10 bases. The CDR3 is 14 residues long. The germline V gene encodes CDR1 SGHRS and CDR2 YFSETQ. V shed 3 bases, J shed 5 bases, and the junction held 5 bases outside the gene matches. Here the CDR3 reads CASSSPGLANEQYF. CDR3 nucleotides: TGCGCCAGCAGCTCTCCGGGACTAGCGAACGAGCAGTACTTC.

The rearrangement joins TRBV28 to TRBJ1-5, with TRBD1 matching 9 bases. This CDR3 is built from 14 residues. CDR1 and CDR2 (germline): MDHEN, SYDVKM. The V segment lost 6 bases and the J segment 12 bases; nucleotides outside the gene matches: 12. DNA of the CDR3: TGTGCCAGCAGCCGGGGGGGACAGGGTCGCTTCCAGCATTTT. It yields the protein CASSRGGQGRFQHF.

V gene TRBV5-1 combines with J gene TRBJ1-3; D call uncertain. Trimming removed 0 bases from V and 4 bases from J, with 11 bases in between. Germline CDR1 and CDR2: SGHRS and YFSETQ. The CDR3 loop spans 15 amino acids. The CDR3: CASSLGQPGGNTIYF. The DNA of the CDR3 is TGCGCCAGCAGCTTGGGTCAGCCGGGAGGAAACACCATATATTTT.

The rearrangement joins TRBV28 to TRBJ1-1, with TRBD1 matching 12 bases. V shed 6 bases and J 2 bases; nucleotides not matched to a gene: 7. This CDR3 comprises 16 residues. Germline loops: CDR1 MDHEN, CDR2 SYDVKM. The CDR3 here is CASSRGTGGFNTEAFF. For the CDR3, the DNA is TGTGCCAGCAGCAGAGGGACAGGGGGCTTTAACACTGAAGCTTTCTTT.

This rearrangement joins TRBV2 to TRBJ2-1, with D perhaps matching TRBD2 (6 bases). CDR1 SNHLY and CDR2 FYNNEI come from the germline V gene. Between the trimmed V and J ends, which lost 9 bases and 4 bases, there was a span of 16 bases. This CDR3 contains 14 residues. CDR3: CASLPGGVYNEQFF. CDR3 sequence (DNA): TGTGCCAGTCTCCCCGGGGGAGTTTACAATGAGCAGTTCTTC.

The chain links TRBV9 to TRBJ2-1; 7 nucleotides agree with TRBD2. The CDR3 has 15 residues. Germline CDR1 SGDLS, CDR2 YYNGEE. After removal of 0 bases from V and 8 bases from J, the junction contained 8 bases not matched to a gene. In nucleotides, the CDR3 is TGTGCCAGCAGCGTAGCGGCGGGAGCCGGCGATGAGCAGTTCTTC. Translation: CASSVAAGAGDEQFF.

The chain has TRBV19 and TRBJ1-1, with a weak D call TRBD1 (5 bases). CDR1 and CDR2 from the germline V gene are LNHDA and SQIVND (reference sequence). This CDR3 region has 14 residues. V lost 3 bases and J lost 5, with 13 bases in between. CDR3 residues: CASSMTRQRTEAFF. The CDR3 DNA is TGTGCCAGTAGTATGACCCGACAGAGGACTGAAGCTTTCTTT.

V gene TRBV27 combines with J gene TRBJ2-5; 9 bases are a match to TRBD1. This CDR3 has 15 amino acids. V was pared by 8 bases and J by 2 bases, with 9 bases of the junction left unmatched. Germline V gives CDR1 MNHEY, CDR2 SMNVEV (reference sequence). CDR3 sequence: CASVSQGAGQETQYF. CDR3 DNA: TGTGCCAGCGTATCACAGGGGGCTGGACAAGAGACCCAGTACTTC.

CDR3 amino acids: CATSRTVNQPQHF. CDR3 in DNA: TGTGCCACCTCCCGAACGGTCAATCAGCCCCAGCATTTT. The genes are TRBV11-2 and TRBJ1-5; D gene unclear. CDR3 size: 13 residues. From germline, CDR1 is SGHAT and CDR2 FQNNGV. The V and J ends lost 10 bases and 3 bases respectively, with 13 bases between them.

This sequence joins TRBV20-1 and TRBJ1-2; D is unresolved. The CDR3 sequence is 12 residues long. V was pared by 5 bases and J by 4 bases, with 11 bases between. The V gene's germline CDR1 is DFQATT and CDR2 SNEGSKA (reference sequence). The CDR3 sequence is CSAGDVRYGYTF. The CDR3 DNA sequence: TGCAGTGCTGGTGACGTTCGCTATGGCTACACCTTC.

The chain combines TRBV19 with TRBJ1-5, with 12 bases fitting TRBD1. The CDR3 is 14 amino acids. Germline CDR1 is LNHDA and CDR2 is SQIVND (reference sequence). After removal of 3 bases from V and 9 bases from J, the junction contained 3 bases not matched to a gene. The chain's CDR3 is CASSIGTGGLPQHF. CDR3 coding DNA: TGTGCCAGTAGTATTGGGACAGGGGGCTTGCCCCAGCATTTT. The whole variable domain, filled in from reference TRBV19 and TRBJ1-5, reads DGGITQSPKYLFRKEGQNVTLSCEQNLNHDAMYWYRQDPGQGLRLIYYSQIVNDFQKGDIAEGYSVSREKKESFPLTVTSAQKNPTAFYLCASSIGTGGLPQHFGDGTRLSIL.

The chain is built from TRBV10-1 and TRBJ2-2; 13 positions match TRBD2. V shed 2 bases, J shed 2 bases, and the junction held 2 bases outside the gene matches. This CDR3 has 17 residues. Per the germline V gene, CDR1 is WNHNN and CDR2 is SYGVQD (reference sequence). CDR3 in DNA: TGCGCCAGCAGTGAGGGACTAGCGGGAGAAAACACCGGGGAGCTGTTTTTT. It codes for CASSEGLAGENTGELFF.